These 6 T cell receptor beta chains were sequenced from one sample in a study of T-cell memory formation after mild COVID-19. TCRdb used MiXCR to reprocess the 5' RACE reads, holding one entry per CDR3 protein. The repertoire consists of roughly 350,000 distinct CDR3 sequences, with around 21% occurring once and the leading ten covering around an eighth. Sequenced sample: PBMCs or a T cell subset sorted from them (not recorded which). Receptor source: an adult woman who had mild COVID-19 (a few samples of this study predate the infection). Cell type and time point are not known.

This chain joins TRBV18 and TRBJ2-5; D ambiguous. V was cut by 6 bases and J by 5 bases, with 13 bases left in between. CDR3 length: 13 residues. Germline V gene lookup returns CDR1 KGHSH and CDR2 LQKENI. The CDR3 nucleotides are TGTGCCAGCTCTCGCCCTGGAGAGGAGACCCAGTACTTC. As protein: CASSRPGEETQYF. Looking up the rest from reference TRBV18 and TRBJ2-5 gives the full variable domain: NAGVMQNPRHLVRRRGQEARLRCSPMKGHSHVYWYRQLPEEGLKFMVYLQKENIIDESGMPKERFSAEFPKEGPSILRIQQVVRGDSAAYFCASSRPGEETQYFGPGTRLLVL.

This clonotype came up many times. The chain combines TRBV6-4 with TRBJ2-1, with TRBD2 identical over 9 bases. Germline lookup yields CDR1 MRHNA and CDR2 SNTAGT. The J segment lost 9 bases and the V segment lost 6 bases, leaving 15 bases of the junction unmatched. The length of the CDR3 is 16 residues. CDR3 DNA sequence: TGTGCCAGCAGCGCCCGTTGGGAGCGGGGGGAGGGTGAGCAGTTCTTC. Amino acid sequence: CASSARWERGEGEQFF.

This clonotype was detected many times. The gene calls are TRBV29-1 and TRBJ1-1, with D unclear. The CDR3 has 11 amino acids. Germline V lookup: CDR1 SQVTM, CDR2 ANQGSEA. Between the trimmed V and J ends, which lost 2 bases and 3 bases, there was a span of 4 bases. CDR3 residues: CSVEWDTEAFF. CDR3 sequence (DNA): TGCAGCGTTGAATGGGACACTGAAGCTTTCTTT.

J is TRBJ1-4 and V is TRBV11-2, with a weak D call TRBD1 (5 bases). Trimming took 4 bases from V and 4 from J, leaving 13 bases between them. Germline V gene data show CDR1 as SGHAT and CDR2 as FQNNGV. The CDR3 loop spans 15 amino acids. The CDR3 reads CASSSSGHLNEKLFF. CDR3 coding DNA: TGTGCCAGCAGCTCCTCCGGACACCTTAATGAAAAACTGTTTTTT.

This chain joins TRBV14 and TRBJ1-6, with 8 nucleotides matching TRBD1. The junction had 7 bases not matched to a gene; V was cut back by 1 base and J by 11 bases. Germline CDR1 and CDR2: SGHDN and FVKESK. The CDR3 runs 15 residues. For the CDR3, the DNA is TGTGCCAGCAGCCAAGTTGCAGGGGGCTTGCCACCCCTCCACTTT. Its translation: CASSQVAGGLPPLHF.

CDR3 nucleotides: TGTGCCAGCAGCTTGGAGCTAGCGGGAGTTTCGGGGGAGCAGTACTTC. Amino acid sequence: CASSLELAGVSGEQYF. The chain joins TRBV5-4 to TRBJ2-7, with TRBD2 identical over 10 bases. Losses at the gene ends were 0 bases for V and 7 bases for J; bases not matched to a gene: 10. This CDR3 is built from 16 residues. The V gene's germline CDR1 is SGHNT and CDR2 YYREEE (reference sequence).